Each of the 32 T cell receptor beta chains below was sequenced from the same sample in a study of long-term antiretroviral therapy in people with HIV. Version v3.0 of the immunoSEQ assay was performed at survey level. This table comes from immunoSEQ multiplex PCR, and its TCRdb copy is limited to in-frame clones, with some not included. This sample has around 21,000 clones; around 81% occur once, and the top ten carry roughly 3.7%. Sequencing used unsorted PBMCs, obtained roughly 4 years after starting antiretroviral therapy. These receptor sequences come from a man aged 18 to 29 with HIV.

The V and J genes are TRBV15 and TRBJ1-5; no definite D call. Trimming shortened V by 3 bases and J by 7 bases, and 7 bases separated the two germline ends. The CDR3 is 12 residues long. Germline-derived CDR1 and CDR2 are LNHNV and YYDKDF (reference sequence). The CDR3 region has the DNA TGTGCCACCAGCAGTGTAGGACAGCCCCAGCATTTT. Translation: CATSSVGQPQHF.

The sample holds a few counts of this clone. The chain recombines TRBV5-1 with TRBJ1-2; no definite D call. V was trimmed by 2 bases and J by 4 bases, leaving 9 bases between them. Germline V lookup: CDR1 SGHRS, CDR2 YFSETQ. CDR3 length: 13 amino acids. CDR3 sequence (DNA): TGCGCCAGCAGCTTCTCCGAGAGCTATGGCTACACCTTC. Its protein product is CASSFSESYGYTF.

The rearrangement joins TRBV5-1 to TRBJ2-2; D is tentatively TRBD1 or TRBD2 (5 bases each). Trimming shortened V by 0 bases and J by 0 bases, and 15 bases separated the two germline ends. The germline CDR1 and CDR2 sequences are SGHRS and YFSETQ. This CDR3 region has 18 residues. The chain's CDR3 is CASSLAFGASPNTGELFF. CDR3 DNA sequence: TGCGCCAGCAGCTTGGCCTTTGGGGCTAGCCCGAACACCGGGGAGCTGTTTTTT.

The chain uses TRBV27 and TRBJ1-6; tentative D call: TRBD1 (5 bases). Germline V gene sequence: CDR1 MNHEY, CDR2 SMNVEV (reference sequence). V was shortened by 6 bases and J by 12 bases, with 15 bases between the two germline ends. This CDR3 has 13 residues. This CDR3 reads CASRPGTLEPLHF. DNA of the CDR3: TGTGCCAGCAGACCCGGGACTCTGGAACCCCTCCACTTT.

V gene TRBV6-5 combines with J gene TRBJ2-5; TRBD2 is a possible D gene (6 bases). In germline, CDR1 is MNHEY, CDR2 SVGAGI. V shed 7 bases and J shed 5 bases, with 20 bases lying between them. This CDR3 spans 15 amino acids. CDR3 in DNA: TGTGCCAGCAACCCGGGGGACCGCGAGTGGGAGACCCAGTACTTC. Translated: CASNPGDREWETQYF.

This clone was observed a few times. The genes are TRBV2 and TRBJ2-7; 8 nucleotides line up with TRBD1. J gave up 4 bases and V 6 bases, and 14 bases lay outside the gene matches. CDR1 is SNHLY, CDR2 FYNNEI, per germline. The CDR3 length is 16 residues. CDR3 protein: CASSAPAGQGGYEQYF. CDR3 bases: TGTGCCAGCAGCGCACCCGCCGGACAGGGAGGTTACGAGCAGTACTTC.

The V and J genes are TRBV5-1 and TRBJ1-2, with unresolved D. The CDR3 runs to 13 residues. Between the trimmed V and J ends, which lost 0 bases and 2 bases, there was a span of 5 bases. Germline CDR1 and CDR2: SGHRS and YFSETQ. The CDR3 coding sequence is TGCGCCAGCAGCTTGGGCGGGAACTATGGCTACACCTTC. Its translation: CASSLGGNYGYTF.

The rearrangement links TRBV11-2 to TRBJ2-3; 9 nucleotides agree with TRBD2. Germline-derived CDR1 and CDR2 are SGHAT and FQNNGV. The V segment lost 5 bases and the J segment 1 base; nucleotides outside the gene matches: 4. The CDR3 spans 15 residues. Here the CDR3 reads CASSQQRGGTDTQYF. The CDR3 DNA sequence: TGTGCCAGCAGCCAACAGCGGGGGGGCACAGATACGCAGTATTTT.

The J gene is TRBJ1-1, the V gene TRBV5-1, with TRBD1 identical over 8 bases. The CDR3 extends over 14 amino acids. Germline CDR1 reads SGHRS; CDR2 reads YFSETQ. V shed 6 bases and J 0 bases; nucleotides not matched to a gene: 4. CDR3 protein: CASTDRAMNTEAFF. The DNA for the CDR3 is TGCGCCAGCACGGACAGGGCGATGAACACTGAAGCTTTCTTT.

The chain recombines TRBV6-1 with TRBJ1-6, with 8 positions matching TRBD1. The CDR3 sequence is 15 residues long. The germline CDR1 and CDR2 sequences are MNHNS and SASEGT. V shed 6 bases, J shed 9 bases, and the junction held 10 bases outside the gene matches. CDR3 sequence reads: CASSPLTGVGSPLHF. Here the CDR3 DNA reads TGTGCCAGCAGCCCCTTGACAGGGGTTGGTTCACCCCTCCACTTT.

The V gene is TRBV18, the J gene TRBJ2-3; 7 positions agree with TRBD2. The CDR3 is made up of 14 amino acids. Germline CDR1 and CDR2: KGHSH and LQKENI. Unmatched junction bases numbered 7, after V lost 4 bases and J lost 6 bases. The CDR3: CASSQERGHDTQYF. The CDR3 nucleotides are TGTGCCAGCTCACAGGAGCGGGGTCACGATACGCAGTATTTT.

This clone was seen a handful of times. The J gene is TRBJ2-7, the V gene TRBV28; 10 bases fit TRBD1. The J segment lost 2 bases and the V segment lost 5 bases, leaving 18 bases of the junction unmatched. This CDR3 is built from 19 residues. The germline CDR1 and CDR2 sequences are MDHEN and SYDVKM. The CDR3 DNA reads as TGTGCCAGCAGTCCATGGGGGGGCGAGGGACAGGGGACGCCCTACGAGCAGTACTTC. Translating it yields CASSPWGGEGQGTPYEQYF.

The chain employs TRBV28 and TRBJ1-3; D possibly corresponds to TRBD1 (6 bases). Germline CDR1 MDHEN, CDR2 SYDVKM. The CDR3 length is 13 residues. V lost 10 bases to trimming and J lost 2 bases, with 12 bases between them. This chain's CDR3 is CATLDRTGNTIYF. The CDR3 DNA follows: TGTGCCACCTTAGACAGGACTGGAAACACCATATATTTT.

The gene calls are TRBV5-5 and TRBJ1-1, with D possibly matching TRBD1 (6 bases). Germline loops: CDR1 SGHKS, CDR2 YYEKEE (reference sequence). The CDR3 is made up of 15 amino acids. The germline V and J ends were trimmed by 6 bases and 0 bases, with 15 bases remaining between them. The CDR3 reads CASIRSGQMNTEAFF. CDR3 nucleotide sequence: TGTGCCAGCATCAGATCGGGACAAATGAACACTGAAGCTTTCTTT.

The chain employs TRBV28 and TRBJ1-2; D might be TRBD1 (6 bases). This CDR3 has 14 amino acids. From germline, CDR1 is MDHEN and CDR2 SYDVKM. With 5 bases removed from V and 5 bases from J, the gap between germline ends came to 15 bases. The CDR3 spells CASSIPDRSYGYTF. The CDR3 region has the DNA TGTGCCAGCAGTATCCCTGACAGGAGTTATGGCTACACCTTC.

The chain uses TRBV19 and TRBJ1-2; D not certain. V dropped 8 bases and J dropped 2 bases, with 9 bases sitting between them. CDR3 length: 12 residues. The V gene's germline CDR1 is LNHDA and CDR2 SQIVND (reference sequence). The CDR3 protein is CASLGQNYGYTF. The DNA of the CDR3 is TGTGCCAGTCTAGGTCAGAACTATGGCTACACCTTC.

The chain employs TRBV7-3 and TRBJ2-1; maybe TRBD2 (7 bases). With 4 bases removed from V and 0 bases from J, the gap between germline ends came to 13 bases. Germline V CDR1 and CDR2: SGHTA, FQGTGA. This CDR3 has 16 amino acids. The CDR3 sequence is CASSSGGGSSYNEQFF. CDR3 nucleotides: TGTGCCAGCAGCTCCGGGGGCGGGAGCTCCTACAATGAGCAGTTCTTC.

This sequence joins TRBV19 and TRBJ1-2; 7 bases line up with TRBD1. This CDR3 is built from 17 residues. In germline, CDR1 is LNHDA, CDR2 SQIVND (reference sequence). V dropped 2 bases and J dropped 6; count of bases not matched to a gene: 15. CDR3 sequence reads: CASSIIGSVQGRNGYTF. The CDR3, as DNA: TGTGCCAGTAGTATAATTGGGTCTGTACAGGGGCGTAATGGCTACACCTTC.

J is TRBJ2-2 and V is TRBV2; 9 bases fit TRBD2. The junction had 14 bases not matched to a gene; V was cut back by 10 bases and J by 5 bases. Germline CDR1 reads SNHLY; CDR2 reads FYNNEI. The length of the CDR3 is 16 residues. CDR3 region: CAIHPLGLAGTGELFF. As DNA, the CDR3 is TGTGCCATCCATCCCCTGGGACTAGCAGGAACCGGGGAGCTGTTTTTT.

The V and J genes are TRBV6-1 and TRBJ1-5; 9 bases match TRBD1. The CDR3 length is 20 residues. With 4 bases clipped from V and 1 base from J, the junction kept 17 bases outside the gene matches. Germline V gene data show CDR1 as MNHNS and CDR2 as SASEGT. In DNA form, the CDR3 reads TGTGCCAGCAGTGGGCCCTGGACAGGGGACTCCTTTAGGAGCAATCAGCCCCAGCATTTT. Translation gives CASSGPWTGDSFRSNQPQHF.

The V gene is TRBV2, the J gene TRBJ2-7; no definite D call. The CDR3 covers 13 residues. Germline lookup yields CDR1 SNHLY and CDR2 FYNNEI. V was trimmed by 6 bases and J by 7 bases, leaving 16 bases between them. CDR3 loop: CASRATPNREQYF. As DNA, the CDR3 is TGTGCCAGCAGGGCAACTCCAAATCGGGAGCAGTACTTC.

The rearrangement joins TRBV6-5 to TRBJ1-2; D not resolved. Trimming shortened V by 0 bases and J by 6 bases, and 14 bases separated the two germline ends. Germline V gives CDR1 MNHEY, CDR2 SVGAGI. This CDR3 comprises 15 residues. The CDR3 coding sequence is TGTGCCAGCAGTTACTCGGCAATAACTATTAATGGCTACACCTTC. Its protein is CASSYSAITINGYTF.

The chain uses TRBV2 and TRBJ2-1; weak D call: TRBD2 (6 bases). The germline V gene has CDR1 SNHLY and CDR2 FYNNEI. The CDR3 has 13 amino acids. Trimming removed 1 base from V and 6 bases from J, with 7 bases in between. This CDR3 is CASSEGDSNEQFF. The DNA of the CDR3 is TGTGCCAGCAGTGAAGGGGACTCCAATGAGCAGTTCTTC.

This clone was counted a few times. The chain joins TRBV6-4 to TRBJ2-6; D is uncertain. The CDR3 has 16 residues. Germline V CDR1 and CDR2: MRHNA, SNTAGT. Trimming took 2 bases from V and 0 from J, leaving 8 bases between them. In DNA, the CDR3 is TGTGCCAGCAGTGACCGGGCCGGCTCTGGGGCCAACGTCCTGACTTTC. It is translated as CASSDRAGSGANVLTF.

The rearrangement joins TRBV27 to TRBJ2-1; the D gene could be TRBD1 or TRBD2 (5 bases each). The CDR3 spans 15 residues. Germline lookup yields CDR1 MNHEY and CDR2 SMNVEV (reference sequence). V was cut by 3 bases and J by 0 bases, with 9 bases left in between. Written as DNA, the CDR3 is TGTGCCAGCAGTTTTTGGGGGAGCTCCTACAATGAGCAGTTCTTC. Encoded protein: CASSFWGSSYNEQFF.

The chain uses TRBV7-3 and TRBJ2-1; tentatively, D is TRBD2 (5 bases). The CDR3 extends over 16 amino acids. Trimming left V 4 bases short and J 6 bases short, with 19 bases between. CDR1 is SGHTA, CDR2 FQGTGA, per germline. This CDR3 reads CASSSKIRRESNEQFF. The DNA of the CDR3 is TGTGCCAGCAGCTCCAAAATCCGACGGGAAAGCAATGAGCAGTTCTTC. Together with reference TRBV7-3 and TRBJ2-1, the CDR3 gives the full variable domain: GAGVSQTPSNKVTEKGKYVELRCDPISGHTALYWYRQSLGQGPEFLIYFQGTGAADDSGLPNDRFFAVRPEGSVSTLKIQRTERGDSAVYLCASSSKIRRESNEQFFGPGTRLTVL.

The chain is built from TRBV7-9 and TRBJ1-2, with a tentative D call TRBD1 (6 bases). Trimming cost V 3 bases and J 4 bases, with 18 bases left between them. The CDR3 has 16 amino acids. CDR1 and CDR2 from the germline V gene are SEHNR and FQNEAQ (reference sequence). Written as DNA, the CDR3 is TGTGCCAGCAGCTTGACTCTCAGGGGCGCGGTCTATGGCTACACCTTC. This gives the protein CASSLTLRGAVYGYTF.

This sequence joins TRBV28 and TRBJ1-2; tentatively, D is TRBD1 (5 bases). Per germline, CDR1 MDHEN and CDR2 SYDVKM. The CDR3 runs 15 residues. V lost 6 bases to trimming and J lost 4 bases, with 18 bases between them. In nucleotides, the CDR3 is TGTGCCAGCAGCTTCCGGGCCGGGGGATCCTATGGCTACACCTTC. It is translated as CASSFRAGGSYGYTF.

The rearrangement uses TRBV10-3 and TRBJ2-1, with a tentative D call TRBD1 (7 bases). Trimming stripped 8 bases from V and 5 bases from J, with 19 bases between. The CDR3 is 15 amino acids. Germline V gene sequence: CDR1 ENHRY, CDR2 SYGVKD. The CDR3 region is CAIDRAGGSNNEQFF. The CDR3 DNA reads TGTGCCATCGACAGGGCCGGGGGATCAAACAATGAGCAGTTCTTC.

J is TRBJ1-1 and V is TRBV30, with D maybe TRBD1 (5 bases). Germline CDR1 GTSNPN, CDR2 SVGIG (reference sequence). Trimming removed 4 bases from V and 5 bases from J, with 17 bases in between. This CDR3 spans 14 amino acids. CDR3 region: CAWKGGAGYTEAFF. Here the CDR3 DNA reads TGTGCCTGGAAGGGAGGGGCAGGGTATACTGAAGCTTTCTTT.

The gene calls are TRBV7-2 and TRBJ1-5, with D possibly being TRBD1 (6 bases). V was clipped by 5 bases and J by 4 bases, with 15 bases between them. This CDR3 has 15 amino acids. Per germline, CDR1 SGHTA and CDR2 FQGNSA. Here the CDR3 DNA reads TGTGCCAGCAGCCCGCAACAGGGAGAAAATCAGCCCCAGCATTTT. Translated: CASSPQQGENQPQHF. The full variable domain, in which reference TRBV7-2 and TRBJ1-5 provide the parts outside the CDR3, is GAGVSQSPSNKVTEKGKDVELRCDPISGHTALYWYRQSLGQGLEFLIYFQGNSAPDKSGLPSDRFSAERTGGSVSTLTIQRTQQEDSAVYLCASSPQQGENQPQHFGDGTRLSIL.

V usage is TRBV5-1 and J usage is TRBJ2-2; 9 positions match TRBD1. This CDR3 region has 16 residues. CDR1 is SGHRS, CDR2 YFSETQ, per germline. The V segment lost 3 bases and the J segment 2 bases; nucleotides outside the gene matches: 5. The CDR3 sequence: CASSYTGGVNTGELFF. The CDR3 DNA follows: TGCGCCAGCAGCTATACAGGGGGCGTTAACACCGGGGAGCTGTTTTTT.